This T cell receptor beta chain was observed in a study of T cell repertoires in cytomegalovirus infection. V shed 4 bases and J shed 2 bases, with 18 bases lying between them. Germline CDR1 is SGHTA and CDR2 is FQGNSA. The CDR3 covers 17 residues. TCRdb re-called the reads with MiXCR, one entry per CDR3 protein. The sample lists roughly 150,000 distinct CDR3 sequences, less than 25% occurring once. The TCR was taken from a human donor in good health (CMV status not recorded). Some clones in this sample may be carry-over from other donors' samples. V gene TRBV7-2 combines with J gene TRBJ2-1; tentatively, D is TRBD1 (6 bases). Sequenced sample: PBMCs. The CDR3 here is CASSSGTILGTYNEQFF. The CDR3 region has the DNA TGTGCCAGCAGCTCAGGGACAATCTTGGGTACCTACAATGAGCAGTTCTTC.